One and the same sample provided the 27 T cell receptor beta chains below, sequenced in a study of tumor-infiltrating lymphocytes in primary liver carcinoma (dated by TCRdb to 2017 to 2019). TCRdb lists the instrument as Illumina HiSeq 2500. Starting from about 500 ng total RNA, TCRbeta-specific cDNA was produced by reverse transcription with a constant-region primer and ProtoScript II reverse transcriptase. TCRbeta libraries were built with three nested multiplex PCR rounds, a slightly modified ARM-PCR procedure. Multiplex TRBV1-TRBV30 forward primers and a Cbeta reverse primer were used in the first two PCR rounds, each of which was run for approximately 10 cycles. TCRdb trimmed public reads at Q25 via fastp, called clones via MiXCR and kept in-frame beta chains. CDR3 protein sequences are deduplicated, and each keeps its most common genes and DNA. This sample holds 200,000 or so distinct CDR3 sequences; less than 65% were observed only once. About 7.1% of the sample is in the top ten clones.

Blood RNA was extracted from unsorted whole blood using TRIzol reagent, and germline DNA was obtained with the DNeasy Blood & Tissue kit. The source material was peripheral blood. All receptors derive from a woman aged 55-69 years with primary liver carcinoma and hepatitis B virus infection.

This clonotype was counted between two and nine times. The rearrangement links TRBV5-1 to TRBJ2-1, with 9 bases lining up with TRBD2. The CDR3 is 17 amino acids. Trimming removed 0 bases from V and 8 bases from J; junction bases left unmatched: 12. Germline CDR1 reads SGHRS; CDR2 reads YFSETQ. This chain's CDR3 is CASSLAAGLAGRDEQFF. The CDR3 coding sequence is TGCGCCAGCAGCTTGGCCGCTGGGCTAGCGGGAAGGGATGAGCAGTTCTTC.

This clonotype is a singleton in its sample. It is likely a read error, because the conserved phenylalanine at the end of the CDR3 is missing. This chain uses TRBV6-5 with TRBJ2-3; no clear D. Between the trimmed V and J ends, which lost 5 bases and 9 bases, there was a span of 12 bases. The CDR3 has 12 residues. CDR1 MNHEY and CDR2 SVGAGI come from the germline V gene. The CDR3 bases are TGTGCCAGCAGTGAACGTATGAACACGCAGTATCTT. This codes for CASSERMNTQYL.

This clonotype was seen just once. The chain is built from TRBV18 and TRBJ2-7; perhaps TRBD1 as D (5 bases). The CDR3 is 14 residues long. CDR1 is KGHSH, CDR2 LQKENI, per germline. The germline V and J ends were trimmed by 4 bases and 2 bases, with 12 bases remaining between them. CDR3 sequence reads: CASSLGANTYEQYF. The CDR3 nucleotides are TGTGCCAGCTCACTTGGGGCTAATACCTACGAGCAGTACTTC.

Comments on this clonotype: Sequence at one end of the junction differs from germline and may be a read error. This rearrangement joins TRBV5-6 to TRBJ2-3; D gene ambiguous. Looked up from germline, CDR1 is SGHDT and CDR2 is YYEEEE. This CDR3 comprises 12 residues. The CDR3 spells CTSSLGTDTQYF. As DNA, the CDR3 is TGTACCAGCAGCTTGGGGACAGATACGCAGTATTTT.

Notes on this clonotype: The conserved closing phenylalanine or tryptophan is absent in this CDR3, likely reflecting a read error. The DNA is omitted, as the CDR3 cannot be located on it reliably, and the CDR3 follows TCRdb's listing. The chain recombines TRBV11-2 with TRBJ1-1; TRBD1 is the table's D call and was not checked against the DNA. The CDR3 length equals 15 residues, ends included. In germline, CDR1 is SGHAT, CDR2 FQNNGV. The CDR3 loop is CASSARDRANTEAFL.

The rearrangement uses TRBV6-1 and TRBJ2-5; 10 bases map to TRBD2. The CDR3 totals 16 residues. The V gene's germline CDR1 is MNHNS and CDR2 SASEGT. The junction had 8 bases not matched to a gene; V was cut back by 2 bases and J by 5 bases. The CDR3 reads CASSEWASGREETQYF. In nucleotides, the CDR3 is TGTGCCAGCAGTGAATGGGCTAGCGGGAGAGAGGAGACCCAGTACTTC.

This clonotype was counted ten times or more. CDR3 sequence reads: CASSLIRNEQFF. The CDR3 DNA sequence: TGTGCCAGCAGCTTGATTCGCAATGAGCAGTTCTTC. The chain joins TRBV5-6 to TRBJ2-1; no reliable D call. Looked up from germline, CDR1 is SGHDT and CDR2 is YYEEEE. With 1 base removed from V and 6 bases from J, the gap between germline ends came to 5 bases. The CDR3 has 12 amino acids.

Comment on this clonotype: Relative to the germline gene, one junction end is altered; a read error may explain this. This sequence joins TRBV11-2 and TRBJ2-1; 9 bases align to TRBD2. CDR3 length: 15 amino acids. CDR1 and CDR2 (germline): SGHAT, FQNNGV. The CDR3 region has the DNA TGTGCCGGCAGCTTCAGACTAGCGGTATACAATGAGCAGTTCTTC. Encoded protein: CAGSFRLAVYNEQFF.

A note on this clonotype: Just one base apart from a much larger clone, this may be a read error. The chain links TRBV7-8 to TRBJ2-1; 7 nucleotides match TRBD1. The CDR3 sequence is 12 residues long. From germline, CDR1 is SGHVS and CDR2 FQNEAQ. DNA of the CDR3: TGTCCCAGCAGCTTACAGGGGAATGAGCAGTTCTTC. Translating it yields CPSSLQGNEQFF.

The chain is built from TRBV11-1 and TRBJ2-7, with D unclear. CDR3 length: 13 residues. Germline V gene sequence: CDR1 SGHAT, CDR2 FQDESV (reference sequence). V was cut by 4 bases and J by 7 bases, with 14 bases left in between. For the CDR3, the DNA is TGTGCCAGCAGCTCACTGGAAAACTATGAGCAGTACTTC. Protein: CASSSLENYEQYF.

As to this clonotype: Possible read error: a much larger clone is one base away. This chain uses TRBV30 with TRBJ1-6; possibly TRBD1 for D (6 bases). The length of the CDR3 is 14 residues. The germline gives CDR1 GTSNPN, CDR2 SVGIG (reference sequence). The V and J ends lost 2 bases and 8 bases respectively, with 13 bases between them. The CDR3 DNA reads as TGTGCCTGGAGTAGGACAGAAGGTTATTCACCCCTCCACTTT. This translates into CAWSRTEGYSPLHF.

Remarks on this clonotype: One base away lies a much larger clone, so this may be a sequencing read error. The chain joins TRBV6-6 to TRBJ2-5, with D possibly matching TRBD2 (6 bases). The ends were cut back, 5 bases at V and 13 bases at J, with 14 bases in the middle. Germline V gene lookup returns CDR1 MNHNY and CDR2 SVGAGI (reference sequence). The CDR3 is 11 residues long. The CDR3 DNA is TGTGCCAGCAGTCGTCGGGGGTCCCGGTACTTC. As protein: CASSRRGSRYF.

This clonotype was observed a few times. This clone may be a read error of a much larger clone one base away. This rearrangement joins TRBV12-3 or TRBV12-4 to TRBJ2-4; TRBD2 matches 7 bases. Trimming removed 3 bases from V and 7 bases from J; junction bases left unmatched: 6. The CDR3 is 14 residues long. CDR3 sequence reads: CASSLANGGNIQYF. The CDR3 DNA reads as TGTGCCAGCAGTTTGGCGAACGGGGGGAACATTCAGTACTTC.

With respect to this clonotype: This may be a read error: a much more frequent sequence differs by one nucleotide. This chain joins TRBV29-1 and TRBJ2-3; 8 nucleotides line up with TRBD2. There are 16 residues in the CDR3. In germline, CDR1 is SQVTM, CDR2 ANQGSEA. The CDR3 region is CSVDGGRYTSTDTEYF. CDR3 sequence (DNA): TGCAGCGTTGATGGCGGGAGGTACACTAGCACAGATACGGAGTATTTT.

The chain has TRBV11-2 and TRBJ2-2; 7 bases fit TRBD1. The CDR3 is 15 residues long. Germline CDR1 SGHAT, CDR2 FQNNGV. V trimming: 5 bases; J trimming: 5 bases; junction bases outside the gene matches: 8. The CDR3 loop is CASSPRQGWTGELFF. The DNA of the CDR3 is TGTGCCAGCAGCCCCCGACAGGGATGGACCGGGGAGCTGTTTTTT.

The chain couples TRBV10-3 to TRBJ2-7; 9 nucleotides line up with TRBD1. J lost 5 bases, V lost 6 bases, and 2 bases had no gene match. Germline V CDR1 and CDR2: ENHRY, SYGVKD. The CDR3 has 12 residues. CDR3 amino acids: CAISRTGDEQYF. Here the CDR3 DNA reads TGTGCCATCAGCAGGACAGGGGACGAGCAGTACTTC.

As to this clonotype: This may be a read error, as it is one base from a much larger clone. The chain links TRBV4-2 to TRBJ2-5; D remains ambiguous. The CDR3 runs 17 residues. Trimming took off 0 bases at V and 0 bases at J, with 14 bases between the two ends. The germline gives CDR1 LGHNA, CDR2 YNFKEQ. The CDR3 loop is CASSQDYRGIYQETQYF. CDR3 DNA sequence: TGTGCCAGCAGCCAAGATTACAGAGGAATATACCAAGAGACCCAGTACTTC.

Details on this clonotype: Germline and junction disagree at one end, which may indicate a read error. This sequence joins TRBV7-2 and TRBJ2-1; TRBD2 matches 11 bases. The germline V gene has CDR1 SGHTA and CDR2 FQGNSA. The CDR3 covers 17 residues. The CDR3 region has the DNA TGTGCCAGCAACTTAGTAGTCCTAGCGGGAGGCCTCAATGAGCAGTTCTTC. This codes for CASNLVVLAGGLNEQFF.

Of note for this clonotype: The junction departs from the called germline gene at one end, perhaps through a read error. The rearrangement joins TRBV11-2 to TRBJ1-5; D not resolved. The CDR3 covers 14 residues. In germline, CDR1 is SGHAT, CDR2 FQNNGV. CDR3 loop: CVSSPLHAPQHQHF. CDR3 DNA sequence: TGTGTCAGCAGCCCGTTACATGCGCCTCAGCACCAGCATTTT.

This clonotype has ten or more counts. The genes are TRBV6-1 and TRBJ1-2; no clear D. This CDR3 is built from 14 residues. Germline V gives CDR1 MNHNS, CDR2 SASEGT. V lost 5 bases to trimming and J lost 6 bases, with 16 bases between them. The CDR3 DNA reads TGTGCCAGCAGTATAGACGTCCTAAGGGATGGCTACACCTTC. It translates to CASSIDVLRDGYTF.

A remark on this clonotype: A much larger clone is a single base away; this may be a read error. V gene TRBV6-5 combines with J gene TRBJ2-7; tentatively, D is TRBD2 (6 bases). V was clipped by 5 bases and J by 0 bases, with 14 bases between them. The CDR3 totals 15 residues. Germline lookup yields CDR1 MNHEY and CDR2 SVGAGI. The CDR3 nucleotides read TGTGCCAGCAGTATCGGGGGACTTTCCTCCTACGAGCAGTACTTC. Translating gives CASSIGGLSSYEQYF.

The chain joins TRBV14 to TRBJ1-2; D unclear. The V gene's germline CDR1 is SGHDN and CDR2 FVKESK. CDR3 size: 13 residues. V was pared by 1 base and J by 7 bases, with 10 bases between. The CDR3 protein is CASSQVWGAGYTF. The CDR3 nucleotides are TGTGCCAGCAGCCAAGTTTGGGGTGCTGGCTACACCTTC.

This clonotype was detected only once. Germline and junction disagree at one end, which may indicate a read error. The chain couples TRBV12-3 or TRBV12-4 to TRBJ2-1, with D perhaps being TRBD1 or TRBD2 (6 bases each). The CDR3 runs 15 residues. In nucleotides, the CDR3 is TGTACCAGCAGTAGGATTAGGGGGGATTACAATGAGCAGTTCTTC. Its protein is CTSSRIRGDYNEQFF.

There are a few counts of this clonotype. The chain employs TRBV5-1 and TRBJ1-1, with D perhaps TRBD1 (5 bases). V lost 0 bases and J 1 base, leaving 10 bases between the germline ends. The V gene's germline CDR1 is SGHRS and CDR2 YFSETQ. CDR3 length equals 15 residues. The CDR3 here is CASSLAGAPNTEAFF. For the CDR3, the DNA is TGCGCCAGCAGCTTGGCTGGGGCCCCGAACACTGAAGCTTTCTTT.

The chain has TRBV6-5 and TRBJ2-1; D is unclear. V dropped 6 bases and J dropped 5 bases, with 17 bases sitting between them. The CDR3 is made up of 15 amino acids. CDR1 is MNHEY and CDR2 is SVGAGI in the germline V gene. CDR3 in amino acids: CASRPRDVRDNEQFF. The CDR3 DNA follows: TGTGCCAGCAGGCCGAGAGATGTTAGGGACAATGAGCAGTTCTTC.

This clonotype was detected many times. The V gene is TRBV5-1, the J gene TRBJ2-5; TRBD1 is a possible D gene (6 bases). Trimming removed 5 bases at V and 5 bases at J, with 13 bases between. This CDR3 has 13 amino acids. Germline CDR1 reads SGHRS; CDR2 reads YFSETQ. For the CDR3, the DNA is TGCGCCAGCAGACCTGGGGGCATGGAGACCCAGTACTTC. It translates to CASRPGGMETQYF.

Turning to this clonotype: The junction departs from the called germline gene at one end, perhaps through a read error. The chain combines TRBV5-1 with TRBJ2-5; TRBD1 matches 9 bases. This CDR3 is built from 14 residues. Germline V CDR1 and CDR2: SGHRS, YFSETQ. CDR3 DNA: TGCGCCAGCAACGTCGAAGGACAGGGGTCGACCCACTACTTC. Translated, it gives CASNVEGQGSTHYF. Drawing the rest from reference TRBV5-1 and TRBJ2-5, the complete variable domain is KAGVTQTPRYLIKTRGQQVTLSCSPISGHRSVSWYQQTPGQGLQFLFEYFSETQRNKGNFPGRFSGRQFSNSRSEMNVSTLELGDSALYLCASNVEGQGSTHYFGPGTRLLVL.